This T cell receptor beta chain is drawn from a study of T cells after posttransplantation cyclophosphamide. Study-wide results and limits: Later blood repertoires were often dominated by clones from the donor CD8+ memory compartment. TRB overlap between skin or GI tissue T cells and blood was limited. TRB clonality was highly associated with recipient CMV seropositivity and reactivation.

The CDR3 consists of 17 residues. The J segment lost 0 bases and the V segment lost 5 bases, leaving 8 bases of the junction unmatched. Germline CDR1 is LNHDA and CDR2 is SQIVND (reference sequence). Only in-frame clones appear in the TCRdb table, and some are missing; sequencing was by immunoSEQ multiplex PCR. The data contain tens of thousands of clones, 78% of them singletons. A marrow graft followed busulfan-fludarabine conditioning, with cyclophosphamide on days +3 and +4. As for this clone: The antigen is unknown.

The chain links TRBV19 to TRBJ1-1; 11 nucleotides match TRBD1. The receptor comes from a female patient in her 40s who received an allogeneic stem cell transplant from a related donor, was CMV-positive, and had no GVHD. Some T cells may be supplied by the graft donor. The source was CD4+ T cells sorted from blood, collected around 2,000 days after a stem cell transplant with posttransplant cyclophosphamide. Here the CDR3 DNA reads TGTGCCAGTAGTCACGGGACAGGGGGTGGTATGAACACTGAAGCTTTCTTT. Translated, it gives CASSHGTGGGMNTEAFF.